This T cell receptor (beta chain) stems from a study of vaccination and CD4 T cells after COVID-19. Study overall: There were six male and four female convalescents, and two of them were Hispanic.

Sequencing of cultured CD4+ T cell DNA used the Oncomine TCR Beta short-read assay. TCRdb analysed the PCR reads with MiXCR anew, one entry per CDR3 protein. The data hold thousands of distinct CDR3 sequences, with roughly 78% observed a single time. The study, taken as a whole, reports: Convalescent patients' median share of reactive clones seen only post-vaccination was around 90%.

A remark on this clonotype: The antigen remains unidentified.

Treatment in this sample: roughly nine-day PBMC culture with coronavirus spike peptide pools or control peptides (ViraFEST assay). PCR tests turned positive between March and December 2020, before US Alpha, Beta and Delta variants. V gave up 1 base and J gave up 4 bases, with 11 bases separating them. CDR1 is LNHNV and CDR2 is YYDKDF in the germline V gene (reference sequence). The CDR3 is 16 amino acids. The sample comprised CD4+ T cells from blood, cultured in vitro. The TCR sequence derives from a human donor who had recovered from COVID-19. The rearrangement links TRBV15 to TRBJ1-6; perhaps TRBD1 as D (6 bases). This CDR3 reads CATSRARTDYNSPLHF. CDR3 sequence (DNA): TGTGCCACCAGCAGAGCCCGGACAGATTATAATTCACCCCTCCACTTT.